These 25 T cell receptor beta chains were sequenced from one sample in a study of immune heterogeneity within non-small cell lung tumors. TCRs were amplified from about 560 ng gDNA of bulk tumor per sample. Surgery yielded several widely spaced biopsies per primary tumor. Samples came from untreated patients having curative surgery for newly diagnosed non-small cell lung cancer. Multiplex PCR employing 32 V and 13 J primers generated amplicons of the TCR beta CDR3. Via MiXCR, TCRdb re-called the multiplex PCR reads, giving one row per CDR3 protein. Here the sample spans 8,500 to 13,000 distinct CDR3 sequences, just under 30% being singletons. Sequences were obtained from lung tumor tissue. These receptors were obtained from a woman aged 45 to 65 with non-small cell lung cancer.

In the case of this clonotype: It may be a read error: a sequence one base away is much more abundant. The chain employs TRBV12-3 or TRBV12-4 and TRBJ2-2; 10 bases agree with TRBD1. Trimming at V came to 8 bases and at J to 4 bases, leaving 7 bases not matched to a gene. The CDR3 runs 15 residues. CDR3 sequence reads: CASGPGQGITGELFF. The CDR3 DNA reads TGTGCCAGCGGCCCGGGACAGGGGATCACCGGGGAGCTGTTTTTT.

In this sample, this clonotype turned up many times. This chain links TRBV28 with TRBJ1-4, with D uncertain. The CDR3 sequence is 15 residues long. Germline lookup yields CDR1 MDHEN and CDR2 SYDVKM. Between the trimmed V and J ends, which lost 5 bases and 5 bases, there was a span of 15 bases. The CDR3 region is CASSITGPINEKLFF. CDR3 bases: TGTGCCAGCAGTATAACCGGGCCGATAAATGAAAAACTGTTTTTT.

This clonotype was detected many times. Germline is not matched at one junction end, which may reflect a read error. The chain uses TRBV12-3 or TRBV12-4 and TRBJ2-2, with 8 bases identical to TRBD1. This CDR3 has 15 amino acids. The CDR3 DNA reads TGTGCCAGCAGCTCAGGGGGCGCGGGCACCGGGGGGCTGTTTTTT. Protein sequence: CASSSGGAGTGGLFF.

The chain employs TRBV11-3 and TRBJ2-3, with 11 bases aligning to TRBD1. CDR3 length equals 17 residues. J lost 2 bases, V lost 5 bases, and 9 bases had no gene match. Germline CDR1 is SGHNT and CDR2 is YENEEA. CDR3 residues: CASSPRDRGTFTDTQYF. The CDR3 DNA reads TGTGCCAGCAGCCCACGGGACAGGGGGACCTTCACAGATACGCAGTATTTT.

The gene calls are TRBV29-1 and TRBJ1-1; tentative D call: TRBD1 (6 bases). CDR1 is SQVTM, CDR2 ANQGSEA, per germline. V gave up 7 bases and J gave up 1 base, with 10 bases separating them. The CDR3 totals 12 residues. For the CDR3, the DNA is TGCAGCGCAGGGGCCAGGAACACTGAAGCTTTCTTT. Translation gives CSAGARNTEAFF.

This clonotype turned up a few times. The rearrangement uses TRBV5-4 and TRBJ2-3, with D perhaps TRBD2 (6 bases). Germline V gives CDR1 SGHNT, CDR2 YYREEE (reference sequence). The CDR3 spans 14 residues. The V end was cut by 8 bases, the J end by 0 bases, with 13 bases between. The CDR3 DNA is TGTGCCAGTGGGGGAGGCTCTAGCACAGATACGCAGTATTTT. This encodes CASGGGSSTDTQYF.

This clonotype was recorded many times. The chain employs TRBV7-9 and TRBJ2-1; 7 bases agree with TRBD2. Germline trimming cut 3 bases from V and 8 bases from J; bases unmatched to any gene: 10. The CDR3 length is 15 residues. Germline assignment: CDR1 SEHNR and CDR2 FQNEAQ (reference sequence). The CDR3, as DNA: TGTGCCAGCAGCTTGGGGACTACACCCAAAGATGAGCAGTTCTTC. It specifies CASSLGTTPKDEQFF.

This clonotype was recorded many times. The rearrangement uses TRBV15 and TRBJ2-5; D is ambiguous. The length of the CDR3 is 13 residues. In germline, CDR1 is LNHNV, CDR2 YYDKDF (reference sequence). Trimming took 3 bases from V and 5 from J, leaving 10 bases between them. The chain's CDR3 is CATSRFGGETQYF. In DNA, the CDR3 is TGTGCCACCAGCAGGTTTGGCGGTGAGACCCAGTACTTC. The whole variable domain, remainder taken from reference TRBV15 and TRBJ2-5, is DAMVIQNPRYQVTQFGKPVTLSCSQTLNHNVMYWYQQKSSQAPKLLFHYYDKDFNNEADTPDNFQSRRPNTSFCFLDIRSPGLGDTAMYLCATSRFGGETQYFGPGTRLLVL.

V and J are TRBV4-2 and TRBJ2-3; D unclear. V gave up 0 bases and J gave up 0 bases, with 7 bases separating them. The V gene's germline CDR1 is LGHNA and CDR2 YNFKEQ. The length of the CDR3 is 15 residues. CDR3 in amino acids: CASSQEDISTDTQYF. The CDR3 nucleotides read TGTGCCAGCAGCCAAGAGGATATTAGCACAGATACGCAGTATTTT.

Within the sample, this clonotype is medium-sized. The chain joins TRBV19 to TRBJ2-6; the D gene is possibly TRBD2 (5 bases). V shed 5 bases and J shed 0 bases, with 8 bases lying between them. This CDR3 comprises 15 residues. Germline CDR1 reads LNHDA; CDR2 reads SQIVND (reference sequence). CDR3 residues: CASSEGTSGANVLTF. CDR3 coding DNA: TGTGCCAGTAGTGAGGGAACCTCTGGGGCCAACGTCCTGACTTTC.

For this clonotype: With a much larger clone just one base away, this may be a read error. The gene calls are TRBV11-2 and TRBJ2-7; D could derive from TRBD1 or TRBD2 (5 bases each). The J call may not be correct, given that the DNA end is closer to TRBJ2-5. This CDR3 is built from 13 residues. Looked up from germline, CDR1 is SGHAT and CDR2 is FQNNGV. CDR3 in amino acids: CASGFWGGETQYF. The CDR3 nucleotides read TGTGCCAGCGGCTTCTGGGGCGGGGAGACCCAGTACTTC.

This clonotype has a single count. This sequence joins TRBV5-6 and TRBJ2-7, with D possibly being TRBD2 (6 bases). This CDR3 spans 15 amino acids. Germline CDR1 SGHDT, CDR2 YYEEEE. V dropped 6 bases and J dropped 4 bases, with 20 bases sitting between them. The CDR3 sequence: CASTLERGGEYEQYF. CDR3 nucleotides: TGTGCCAGCACCCTTGAACGGGGAGGAGAGTACGAGCAGTACTTC.

Worth noting for this clonotype: This may come from a read error, since a much larger clone is one base off. CDR3 amino acids: CGSSLDRGDTEAFF. The CDR3 DNA sequence: TGTGGCAGCAGCCTGGACAGGGGGGACACTGAAGCTTTCTTT. V and J are TRBV11-2 and TRBJ1-1, with TRBD1 identical over 10 bases. The CDR3 is made up of 14 amino acids. The germline gives CDR1 SGHAT, CDR2 FQNNGV.

J is TRBJ2-7 and V is TRBV20-1; 12 bases are shared with TRBD1. CDR3 length: 15 residues. From germline, CDR1 is DFQATT and CDR2 SNEGSKA (reference sequence). The trim removed 0 bases at V and 5 bases at J, leaving 5 bases unmatched. The CDR3, as DNA: TGCAGTGCTAGAGATTTGGGACAGGGGGCCCACGAGCAGTACTTC. Amino acid sequence: CSARDLGQGAHEQYF.

This clonotype has only one observation. The rearrangement links TRBV15 to TRBJ2-1; 7 bases fit TRBD2. The V gene end was trimmed by 3 bases and the J gene end by 5 bases; junction bases not matched to a gene: 7. This CDR3 region has 15 residues. Germline loops: CDR1 LNHNV, CDR2 YYDKDF (reference sequence). Written as DNA, the CDR3 is TGTGCCACCAGCAGCCCGGGACTATTCCACAATGAGCAGTTCTTC. Translation: CATSSPGLFHNEQFF.

This clonotype has just a few counts. The J gene is TRBJ1-6, the V gene TRBV10-2; D is unresolved. V shed 0 bases and J shed 7 bases, with 10 bases lying between them. The germline CDR1 and CDR2 sequences are WSHSY and SAAADI. This CDR3 spans 15 amino acids. The CDR3 DNA reads as TGCGCCAGCAGTGAGTCAGGGCAGTTAAATTCACCCCTCCACTTT. Translating gives CASSESGQLNSPLHF.

This clonotype was found many times. The chain couples TRBV19 to TRBJ2-2; D gene ambiguous. V gave up 4 bases and J gave up 0 bases, with 12 bases separating them. Germline CDR1 LNHDA, CDR2 SQIVND (reference sequence). The CDR3 loop spans 16 amino acids. The CDR3 bases are TGTGCCAGTAGTAGCGGTACGGCCGCGAACACCGGGGAGCTGTTTTTT. It codes for CASSSGTAANTGELFF.

This clonotype was seen a few times. V gene TRBV3-1 combines with J gene TRBJ2-3; D is tentatively TRBD1 or TRBD2 (6 bases each). Trimming stripped 7 bases from V and 2 bases from J, with 19 bases between. The V gene's germline CDR1 is LGHDT and CDR2 YNNKEL (reference sequence). The CDR3 runs 16 residues. DNA for the CDR3: TGTGCCAGCACGCCCACCACGGGGGCCTTCACAGATACGCAGTATTTT. Translated: CASTPTTGAFTDTQYF.

The chain uses TRBV6-2 or TRBV6-3 and TRBJ2-5; D is perhaps TRBD1 or TRBD2 (5 bases each). This CDR3 spans 15 amino acids. Germline CDR1 reads MNHEY; CDR2 reads SVGEGT. V was pared by 4 bases and J by 3 bases, with 15 bases between. The chain's CDR3 is CASSSGWGTKETQYF. The DNA of the CDR3 is TGTGCCAGCAGTTCAGGATGGGGGACCAAAGAGACCCAGTACTTC.

By its share, this clonotype is medium-sized. Here the CDR3 reads CASSSSEGQFQHF. DNA for the CDR3: TGTGCCAGCAGTTCCTCCGAAGGCCAGTTCCAGCATTTT. This sequence joins TRBV6-1 and TRBJ1-5; D remains unclear. This CDR3 has 13 residues. The V end was cut by 5 bases, the J end by 12 bases, with 17 bases between. In germline, CDR1 is MNHNS, CDR2 SASEGT.

This clonotype was counted a few times. The CDR3 region is CASRALGGWQKDSTDTQYF. CDR3 coding DNA: TGTGCCAGCCGCGCCCTCGGAGGTTGGCAAAAAGATAGCACAGATACGCAGTATTTT. This chain connects TRBV6-2 or TRBV6-3 to TRBJ2-3, with a possible D match to TRBD2 (5 bases). This CDR3 spans 19 amino acids. Germline loops: CDR1 MNHEY, CDR2 SVGEGT. V was cut by 8 bases and J by 0 bases, with 27 bases left in between.

The genes are TRBV28 and TRBJ1-4; D unresolved. The CDR3 loop spans 13 amino acids. Trimming pared 5 bases from V and 6 bases from J, leaving 10 bases between. Germline V gives CDR1 MDHEN, CDR2 SYDVKM. CDR3 residues: CASSIQEDEKLFF. The CDR3 coding sequence is TGTGCCAGCAGTATTCAGGAGGATGAAAAACTGTTTTTT.

This clonotype was seen ten or more times. The chain recombines TRBV24-1 with TRBJ2-3, with a tentative D call TRBD1 (6 bases). The length of the CDR3 is 17 residues. Trimming took off 4 bases at V and 1 base at J, with 17 bases between the two ends. Looked up from germline, CDR1 is KGHDR and CDR2 is SFDVKD. CDR3: CATSDAHRDGGTDTQYF. CDR3 DNA: TGTGCCACCAGTGACGCCCACAGGGATGGGGGCACAGATACGCAGTATTTT.

A remark on this clonotype: An end of the junction does not agree with germline; a read error may underlie this. The chain has TRBV6-1 and TRBJ1-2; D gene unclear. The CDR3 length is 10 residues. Germline-derived CDR1 and CDR2 are MNHNS and SASEGT. CDR3 residues: CASREDGYNF. CDR3 bases: TGTGCGAGCCGGGAAGATGGCTACAACTTC.

This clonotype qualifies as medium-sized. The V and J genes are TRBV11-2 and TRBJ2-7; 9 positions match TRBD2. The germline V gene has CDR1 SGHAT and CDR2 FQNNGV. The CDR3 is 18 amino acids. The J segment lost 4 bases and the V segment lost 1 base, leaving 14 bases of the junction unmatched. The CDR3 region is CASSLGGYGREGQYEQYF. Written as DNA, the CDR3 is TGTGCCAGCAGCTTAGGCGGATATGGGCGGGAGGGCCAGTACGAGCAGTACTTC. The whole variable domain, remainder taken from reference TRBV11-2 and TRBJ2-7, is EAGVAQSPRYKIIEKRQSVAFWCNPISGHATLYWYQQILGQGPKLLIQFQNNGVVDDSQLPKDRFSAERLKGVDSTLKIQPAKLEDSAVYLCASSLGGYGREGQYEQYFGPGTRLTVT.